Listed below are T cell receptor beta chains from one sample, sequenced in a study of T cells after posttransplantation cyclophosphamide. The repertoire was sequenced with immunoSEQ multiplex PCR; TCRdb's copy has only in-frame clones and lacks some. The data show tens of thousands of clones, roughly nine tenths seen once. The source material was PBMCs. These receptors were obtained from a woman aged 45-65 years in good health and a related stem cell transplant donor. Both conserved end residues are part of each CDR3. A D gene is named only where the DNA matches it firmly. Clone size appears in some rows only: once, few, many, or a class for an expanded clone.

d_call	clone_size	cdr3_length	v_call	j_call	cdr3_nt	cdr3_aa
-	once	14	TRBV5-4	TRBJ1-2	TGTGCCAGCAGCTCCCTCGGGGTGGACTATGGCTACACCTTC	CASSSLGVDYGYTF
-	-	14	TRBV11-2	TRBJ1-2	TGTGCCAGCAGCGCCGAACCGACAGTCTATGGCTACACCTTC	CASSAEPTVYGYTF
-	-	15	TRBV25-1	TRBJ1-2	TGTGCCAGCAGTGAATATTCAGGGATGAACGATGGCTACACCTTC	CASSEYSGMNDGYTF
TRBD1	few	14	TRBV5-6	TRBJ1-4	TGTGCCAGCAGCTCAATGACAGGGGATGAAAAACTGTTTTTT	CASSSMTGDEKLFF
TRBD1	-	15	TRBV15	TRBJ2-2	TGTGCCACCAGCGGGACAGGGAGTATGTCCGGGGAGCTGTTTTTT	CATSGTGSMSGELFF
-	-	14	TRBV25-1	TRBJ2-7	TGTGCCAGCAGTGAACCCCCCCGCAGCTACGAGCAGTACTTC	CASSEPPRSYEQYF
-	-	14	TRBV6-5	TRBJ2-7	TGTGCCAGCAGTCCCGGACAGACCCTTGGCGAGCAGTACTTC	CASSPGQTLGEQYF
TRBD1	-	16	TRBV29-1	TRBJ2-3	TGCAGCGTTGATGGGGGGACAGGGGGAAGCACAGATACGCAGTATTTT	CSVDGGTGGSTDTQYF
TRBD1	once	15	TRBV27	TRBJ2-7	TGTGCCAGCAGTTCAACGGGACAGGGGGTATACGAGCAGTACTTC	CASSSTGQGVYEQYF
TRBD1	few	16	TRBV4-1	TRBJ2-2	TGCGCCAGCAGCCAAGGGACAGGACTGAACACCGGGGAGCTGTTTTTT	CASSQGTGLNTGELFF
TRBD1	-	15	TRBV5-1	TRBJ1-5	TGCGCCAGCAGCTGGACAACAGGGGTGAATCAGCCCCAGCATTTT	CASSWTTGVNQPQHF
TRBD1	-	15	TRBV5-4	TRBJ1-1	TGTGCCAGCAGCCCACGGGGACAGGGGAACACTGAAGCTTTCTTT	CASSPRGQGNTEAFF
-	-	14	TRBV27	TRBJ2-7	TGTGCCAGCAGTACCGGACTGAGGTCCTACGAGCAGTACTTC	CASSTGLRSYEQYF
TRBD2	-	15	TRBV25-1	TRBJ2-5	TGTGCCAGCGCTGCTCTTAGCGGGGGAGGAGAGACCCAGTACTTC	CASAALSGGGETQYF
-	-	15	TRBV5-5	TRBJ1-5	TGTGCCAGCAGCTTGGTCGGGGGAAGCAATCAGCCCCAGCATTTT	CASSLVGGSNQPQHF
-	-	13	TRBV6-6	TRBJ2-1	TGTGCCAGCAGTTACGGTCCTAGCAATGAGCAGTTCTTC	CASSYGPSNEQFF
-	-	14	TRBV30	TRBJ2-5	TGTGCCCGCTCGGCTGGGAGAGCCCAAGAGACCCAGTACTTC	CARSAGRAQETQYF
TRBD1	-	17	TRBV28	TRBJ2-7	TGTGCCAGCAGTTTAAGTTTGGGAGGACAGGGACCCTACGAGCAGTACTTC	CASSLSLGGQGPYEQYF
-	-	15	TRBV14	TRBJ2-3	TGTGCCAGCAGCCAAGTTCGAGCTCCCCCAGATACGCAGTATTTT	CASSQVRAPPDTQYF
TRBD1	-	15	TRBV5-1	TRBJ2-7	TGCGCCAGCAGCCCCCCACAGGGGGCCTCCTACGAGCAGTACTTC	CASSPPQGASYEQYF
-	-	18	TRBV7-9	TRBJ1-6	TGTGCCAGCAGCCCAACCGGGACACAACACTCCTATAATTCACCCCTCCACTTT	CASSPTGTQHSYNSPLHF
TRBD2	-	13	TRBV29-1	TRBJ2-7	TGCAGCGTTGAAGACCGGGGGGGGTACGAGCAGTACTTC	CSVEDRGGYEQYF
-	-	15	TRBV6-1	TRBJ1-3	TGTGCCAGCAGTGAAGCCCGCTCGGGTGGAAACACCATATATTTT	CASSEARSGGNTIYF
-	-	14	TRBV4-1	TRBJ1-3	TGCGCCAGCAGCCAAGGGCAGGGGACAAACACCATATATTTT	CASSQGQGTNTIYF
-	once	16	TRBV28	TRBJ2-5	TGTGCCAGCAGTCCTCGGACACGTACGATTCAAGAGACCCAGTACTTC	CASSPRTRTIQETQYF
-	-	14	TRBV28	TRBJ1-1	TGTGCCAGCAGGGAGGGAGGGTTGAACACTGAAGCTTTCTTT	CASREGGLNTEAFF
-	-	17	TRBV23-1	TRBJ1-1	TGCGCCAGCAGTCAATCGACCCTTGGACAGAAGAACACTGAAGCTTTCTTT	CASSQSTLGQKNTEAFF
TRBD1	-	16	TRBV5-1	TRBJ2-3	TGCGCCAGCAGAGCCTCGACAGGGATCAGCACAGATACGCAGTATTTT	CASRASTGISTDTQYF
TRBD1	few	15	TRBV6-6	TRBJ2-1	TGTGCCAGCAGTGACAGGGGAGACGGGCACAATGAGCAGTTCTTC	CASSDRGDGHNEQFF
TRBD1	-	14	TRBV19	TRBJ2-7	TGTGCCAGTAACGAACAGGGGCCCGGCGACGAGCAGTACTTC	CASNEQGPGDEQYF
TRBD1	-	14	TRBV6-5	TRBJ1-5	TGTGCCAGCAGTCAGGGGACAGGGGCTCAGCCCCAGCATTTT	CASSQGTGAQPQHF
-	-	13	TRBV5-1	TRBJ2-3	TGCGCCAGCAGCTTCGCTAGCCCAGATACGCAGTATTTT	CASSFASPDTQYF
TRBD1	-	19	TRBV28	TRBJ2-2	TGTGCCAGCAGGGATACATGGGGACAGGGAGGTTCGAACACCGGGGAGCTGTTTTTT	CASRDTWGQGGSNTGELFF
-	-	18	TRBV9	TRBJ1-3	TGTGCCAGCAGCCCTAGGGGGATGTGGCAGAGCTCTGGAAACACCATATATTTT	CASSPRGMWQSSGNTIYF
-	-	13	TRBV6-4	TRBJ1-2	TGTGCCAGCAGCCCTACAGGGTTGGCGGGCTACACCTTC	CASSPTGLAGYTF
-	-	16	TRBV18	TRBJ2-1	TGTGCCAGCTCACCACTGTCTCTCCCCGCCTACAATGAGCAGTTCTTC	CASSPLSLPAYNEQFF
-	once	15	TRBV28	TRBJ1-6	TGTGCCAGCAGTTTAGGCCTAGGGGAAAATTCACCCCTCCACTTT	CASSLGLGENSPLHF
TRBD1	-	14	TRBV28	TRBJ1-2	TGTGCCAGCAGTTCCCCGGGACAGGGGAACGGCTACACCTTC	CASSSPGQGNGYTF
-	-	12	TRBV28	TRBJ2-5	TGTGCCAGCACCCCTTCCCAAGAGACCCAGTACTTC	CASTPSQETQYF
TRBD1	-	15	TRBV4-1	TRBJ1-2	TGCGCCAGCAGCCAGGGACAGGGATCTGACTATGGCTACACCTTC	CASSQGQGSDYGYTF
-	-	12	TRBV19	TRBJ2-1	TGTGCCAGTATGGCGGGCTGGAATGAGCAGTTCTTC	CASMAGWNEQFF
-	-	13	TRBV19	TRBJ1-1	TGTGCCAGTAGTACACAGCTGAACACTGAAGCTTTCTTT	CASSTQLNTEAFF
-	once	14	TRBV11-2	TRBJ1-2	TGTGCCAGCAGCCTCCAGGGAGGGGGTCTCGGCTACACCTTC	CASSLQGGGLGYTF
TRBD2	-	15	TRBV28	TRBJ2-3	TGTGCCAGCAGTTTAGTAGCGGGAGCTACAGATACGCAGTATTTT	CASSLVAGATDTQYF
TRBD1	-	16	TRBV28	TRBJ1-2	TGTGCCAGCAGTTTAGGGGGGACAGGGAGGGGTTATGGCTACACCTTC	CASSLGGTGRGYGYTF
-	-	12	TRBV19	TRBJ2-5	TGTGCCAGTAGTATCCCGGAGGAGACCCAGTACTTC	CASSIPEETQYF
-	-	15	TRBV9	TRBJ1-2	TGTGCCAGCAGCCTAAGCTCGGGGGGATCGTATGGCTACACCTTC	CASSLSSGGSYGYTF
-	-	14	TRBV29-1	TRBJ2-7	TGCAGCGTTGAGAATGGGGAGAGGCGGTACGAGCAGTACTTC	CSVENGERRYEQYF
TRBD1	once	15	TRBV6-5	TRBJ1-5	TGTGCCAGCAGTCTCCGGACAGGGATAAATCAGCCCCAGCATTTT	CASSLRTGINQPQHF
-	-	16	TRBV5-8	TRBJ2-7	TGTGCCAGCAGCTTTTATTCGCCAGGGGCGACCTACGAGCAGTACTTC	CASSFYSPGATYEQYF
TRBD2	-	17	TRBV11-2	TRBJ2-1	TGTGCCAGCAGCTTACTAGGGCTAGCGGGAGGCGGTGTGGAGCAGTTCTTC	CASSLLGLAGGGVEQFF